The present T cell receptor (beta chain) was sequenced within a study of beta chain features in type 1 diabetes. Of note for this clone: Its antigen is not known.

Overall study findings and caveats: TCRB CDR3s were moderately but significantly shorter in Type 1 diabetes patients in all four CD4+ subsets.

cDNA synthesis used the whole RNA isolate, giving expressed TCRB sequences. Profiled with immunoSEQ multiplex PCR; TCRdb holds only in-frame clones, not every one. The table lists 200,000 to 300,000 clones, approximately 11% of them singletons. The clonotype comes from a man aged 25 to 40 with type 1 diabetes. The material sequenced was naive CD4+ T cells from blood.

The CDR3 reads CASSFGLAGKETQYF. The DNA of the CDR3 is TGTGCCAGCAGCTTTGGACTAGCGGGGAAAGAGACCCAGTACTTC. J is TRBJ2-5 and V is TRBV5-4; TRBD2 matches 12 bases. The germline CDR1 and CDR2 sequences are SGHNT and YYREEE (reference sequence). CDR3 size: 15 residues. Germline trimming cut 2 bases from V and 3 bases from J; bases unmatched to any gene: 2.